Below, 25 T cell receptor beta chains from the same sample are listed, as sequenced in a study of response to subunit inactivated influenza vaccine. One entry per CDR3 protein, called by TCRdb with MiXCR from the RT-PCR reads. The data show more than 400,000 distinct CDR3 sequences, about 7.2% seen once. Material: PBMCs from blood, obtained around 25 months after vaccination. The receptors shown here come from a man between 50 and 69 years old who received an inactivated influenza vaccine.

This clonotype was observed at least ten times. The rearrangement joins TRBV2 to TRBJ2-6; the D is unclear. The CDR3 covers 16 residues. Deletions cut 0 bases from V and 0 bases from J, with 6 bases between. In germline, CDR1 is SNHLY, CDR2 FYNNEI. Written as DNA, the CDR3 is TGTGCCAGCAGTGAAGCGGGCAACTCTGGGGCCAACGTCCTGACTTTC. This gives the protein CASSEAGNSGANVLTF.

This clonotype has ten or more counts. The chain employs TRBV3-1 and TRBJ2-4; the D gene is possibly TRBD2 (5 bases). The CDR3 loop spans 14 amino acids. V was pared by 1 base and J by 9 bases, with 13 bases between. In germline, CDR1 is LGHDT, CDR2 YNNKEL (reference sequence). CDR3 loop: CASSQGLVEAIQYF. The CDR3 DNA follows: TGTGCCAGCAGCCAAGGCCTAGTGGAGGCCATTCAGTACTTC. Drawing the rest from reference TRBV3-1 and TRBJ2-4, the complete variable domain is DTAVSQTPKYLVTQMGNDKSIKCEQNLGHDTMYWYKQDSKKFLKIMFSYNNKELIINETVPNRFSPKSPDKAHLNLHINSLELGDSAVYFCASSQGLVEAIQYFGAGTRLSVL.

At least ten counts were recorded for this clonotype. This chain joins TRBV29-1 and TRBJ2-2; 16 bases match TRBD2. The CDR3 spans 18 residues. Looked up from germline, CDR1 is SQVTM and CDR2 is ANQGSEA. Unmatched junction bases numbered 11, after V lost 5 bases and J lost 5 bases. This CDR3 is CSVRGTSGRVGVTGELFF. CDR3 DNA: TGCAGCGTTAGGGGGACTAGCGGGAGGGTCGGAGTAACCGGGGAGCTGTTTTTT.

A few counts support this clonotype. The chain employs TRBV5-1 and TRBJ2-7, with D possibly TRBD2 on 6 matching bases. Deletions cut 0 bases from V and 0 bases from J, with 13 bases between. The CDR3 is made up of 16 amino acids. Germline V CDR1 and CDR2: SGHRS, YFSETQ. CDR3 sequence: CASSLEAGRSSYEQYF. The CDR3, as DNA: TGCGCCAGCAGCTTGGAGGCGGGAAGGAGCTCCTACGAGCAGTACTTC.

In its sample, this clonotype was seen many times. The V gene is TRBV10-3, the J gene TRBJ2-1; tentative D call: TRBD1 (6 bases). Trimming stripped 8 bases from V and 7 bases from J, with 24 bases between. The CDR3 has 16 residues. The germline V gene encodes CDR1 ENHRY and CDR2 SYGVKD. For the CDR3, the DNA is TGTGCCATCGCTTCGGCTCAGGGGATCTTTGGGAATGAGCAGTTCTTC. Translated: CAIASAQGIFGNEQFF.

This clonotype occurred many times. The chain employs TRBV5-1 and TRBJ2-2; 11 bases map to TRBD1. The germline V gene encodes CDR1 SGHRS and CDR2 YFSETQ. Trimming removed 3 bases from V and 0 bases from J; junction bases left unmatched: 1. The CDR3 sequence is 16 residues long. CDR3 residues: CASSSGQGANTGELFF. The CDR3 bases are TGCGCCAGCAGCTCGGGACAGGGGGCGAACACCGGGGAGCTGTTTTTT.

Ten or more counts support this clonotype. V gene TRBV6-5 combines with J gene TRBJ1-1; D call uncertain. With 4 bases removed from V and 4 bases from J, the gap between germline ends came to 10 bases. Germline V gene lookup returns CDR1 MNHEY and CDR2 SVGAGI. There are 13 residues in the CDR3. CDR3 region: CASSFPGSTEAFF. The CDR3 DNA follows: TGTGCCAGCAGTTTCCCTGGGAGCACTGAAGCTTTCTTT.

This sequence joins TRBV10-3 and TRBJ2-5; TRBD1 aligns across 7 bases. The germline gives CDR1 ENHRY, CDR2 SYGVKD. Unmatched junction bases numbered 8, after V lost 5 bases and J lost 5 bases. There are 14 residues in the CDR3. The CDR3 loop is CAISQTGKGETQYF. The CDR3 nucleotides read TGTGCCATCAGTCAGACAGGGAAGGGGGAGACCCAGTACTTC.

This clonotype appeared a few times. This chain uses TRBV10-3 with TRBJ2-1, with D uncertain. The CDR3 consists of 12 residues. Germline V lookup: CDR1 ENHRY, CDR2 SYGVKD. V was shortened by 4 bases and J by 10 bases, with 11 bases between the two germline ends. The CDR3 reads CAISGDRREQFF. For the CDR3, the DNA is TGTGCCATCAGTGGTGACCGCCGGGAGCAGTTCTTC.

The chain couples TRBV20-1 to TRBJ1-2; 7 bases map to TRBD1. The germline gives CDR1 DFQATT, CDR2 SNEGSKA (reference sequence). The V gene end was trimmed by 2 bases and the J gene end by 6 bases; junction bases not matched to a gene: 9. CDR3 length: 14 residues. CDR3 coding DNA: TGCAGTGCTAGAATATTCGGGGACAGCGATGGCTACACCTTC. Protein sequence: CSARIFGDSDGYTF.

This clonotype was seen at least ten times. This rearrangement joins TRBV20-1 to TRBJ1-4; 9 bases are shared with TRBD1. The V segment lost 2 bases and the J segment 5 bases; nucleotides outside the gene matches: 6. The CDR3 spans 15 residues. CDR1 DFQATT and CDR2 SNEGSKA come from the germline V gene (reference sequence). The CDR3: CSARTSTGGNEKLFF. The DNA of the CDR3 is TGCAGTGCTAGAACATCGACAGGGGGGAATGAAAAACTGTTTTTT.

Only a few counts were recorded for this clonotype. The chain is built from TRBV29-1 and TRBJ2-1; 8 positions agree with TRBD2. With V trimmed by 0 bases and J by 4 bases, 8 bases remained unmatched. This CDR3 region has 16 residues. Germline lookup yields CDR1 SQVTM and CDR2 ANQGSEA. The CDR3 reads CSVEDLIGGGYNEQFF. CDR3 bases: TGCAGCGTTGAAGATTTGATCGGCGGGGGGTACAATGAGCAGTTCTTC.

V usage is TRBV20-1 and J usage is TRBJ2-2, with 7 bases fitting TRBD2. The CDR3 runs 17 residues. With V trimmed by 2 bases and J by 2 bases, 11 bases remained unmatched. In germline, CDR1 is DFQATT, CDR2 SNEGSKA (reference sequence). The CDR3 loop reads CSARRFVSGSNTGELFF. As DNA, the CDR3 is TGCAGTGCTAGAAGGTTTGTTAGCGGGTCTAACACCGGGGAGCTGTTTTTT.

This clonotype was counted between two and nine times. The chain couples TRBV4-1 to TRBJ1-1, with a possible D match to TRBD1 (5 bases). Germline V gives CDR1 MGHRA, CDR2 YSYEKL. CDR3 size: 18 residues. V shed 0 bases and J shed 1 base, with 18 bases lying between them. CDR3 loop: CASSQETRGRWRNTEAFF. CDR3 coding DNA: TGCGCCAGCAGCCAAGAAACTAGGGGTCGGTGGAGGAACACTGAAGCTTTCTTT.

This clonotype appeared many times. This sequence joins TRBV20-1 and TRBJ2-7; 10 bases align to TRBD2. This CDR3 has 14 residues. Germline V gives CDR1 DFQATT, CDR2 SNEGSKA (reference sequence). The trim removed 7 bases at V and 1 base at J, leaving 7 bases unmatched. The CDR3 here is CSVRQLAGSYEQYF. CDR3 DNA sequence: TGCAGTGTGAGACAACTAGCGGGGTCCTACGAGCAGTACTTC.

The chain is built from TRBV6-2 or TRBV6-3 and TRBJ1-5; 9 nucleotides match TRBD1. The V segment lost 5 bases and the J segment 1 base; nucleotides outside the gene matches: 9. The germline V gene encodes CDR1 MNHEY and CDR2 SVGEGT. This CDR3 spans 17 amino acids. The CDR3 bases are TGTGCCAGCAGTCTCGGGACAGGGAGGGTCAGCAATCAGCCCCAGCATTTT. It is translated as CASSLGTGRVSNQPQHF.

In this sample, this clonotype turned up many times. The rearrangement joins TRBV6-5 to TRBJ2-1; D not resolved. CDR1 is MNHEY, CDR2 SVGAGI, per germline. The CDR3 has 11 amino acids. V was shortened by 10 bases and J by 6 bases, with 10 bases between the two germline ends. The CDR3 region has the DNA TGTGCCACTAAGGGATTCAATGAGCAGTTCTTC. Protein sequence: CATKGFNEQFF.

The chain joins TRBV6-1 to TRBJ2-7; 9 bases fit TRBD2. Trimming removed 8 bases from V and 0 bases from J; junction bases left unmatched: 8. CDR3 length equals 15 residues. Per the germline V gene, CDR1 is MNHNS and CDR2 is SASEGT. The CDR3: CASRMAGGSSYEQYF. For the CDR3, the DNA is TGTGCCAGCCGTATGGCGGGGGGGTCCTCCTACGAGCAGTACTTC.

This clonotype was counted ten times or more. V usage is TRBV2 and J usage is TRBJ1-2, with D hard to call. The CDR3 extends over 12 amino acids. The V gene lost 4 bases and the J gene lost 0 bases, with 3 bases spanning the gap. Germline CDR1 is SNHLY and CDR2 is FYNNEI. The CDR3 DNA sequence: TGTGCCAGCAGTGCAGCTAACTATGGCTACACCTTC. Amino acids: CASSAANYGYTF.

This clonotype turned up a few times. The chain has TRBV12-3 or TRBV12-4 and TRBJ2-3; D possibly corresponds to TRBD2 (5 bases). The CDR3 consists of 18 residues. Trimming pared 6 bases from V and 0 bases from J, leaving 22 bases between. CDR3 coding DNA: TGTGCCAGCAGACTGGGATGGGGAGACACCTCTAGCACAGATACGCAGTATTTT. Translation gives CASRLGWGDTSSTDTQYF.

This clonotype has at least ten counts. The chain combines TRBV20-1 with TRBJ1-3, with 7 bases lining up with TRBD1. Germline loops: CDR1 DFQATT, CDR2 SNEGSKA (reference sequence). The CDR3 spans 14 residues. Germline trimming cut 6 bases from V and 0 bases from J; bases unmatched to any gene: 5. CDR3 nucleotide sequence: TGCAGTGCGGAGGGGACAGTCTCTGGAAACACCATATATTTT. Translated, it gives CSAEGTVSGNTIYF.

This chain links TRBV7-2 with TRBJ2-7; D ambiguous. The germline V gene encodes CDR1 SGHTA and CDR2 FQGNSA. V was shortened by 5 bases and J by 3 bases, with 20 bases between the two germline ends. The CDR3 covers 16 residues. CDR3 region: CASSKPSGRSYYEQYF. Here the CDR3 DNA reads TGTGCCAGCAGCAAACCGTCCGGCAGGTCGTACTACGAGCAGTACTTC.

In its sample, this clonotype was seen many times. The chain recombines TRBV3-1 with TRBJ2-7, with D maybe TRBD1 (6 bases). The germline CDR1 and CDR2 sequences are LGHDT and YNNKEL (reference sequence). Between the trimmed V and J ends, which lost 1 base and 9 bases, there was a span of 22 bases. There are 16 residues in the CDR3. The CDR3 spells CASSQVDTGPASGQYF. The CDR3 nucleotides are TGTGCCAGCAGCCAAGTTGATACAGGGCCGGCTTCTGGGCAGTACTTC.

This clonotype was counted ten times or more. The chain is built from TRBV15 and TRBJ1-1; no firm D call. V shed 7 bases and J shed 0 bases, with 12 bases lying between them. The CDR3 runs 14 residues. The germline V gene has CDR1 LNHNV and CDR2 YYDKDF (reference sequence). The CDR3 nucleotides are TGTGCCACCAAGGCAAATAGCTTGAACACTGAAGCTTTCTTT. Protein sequence: CATKANSLNTEAFF.

This clonotype was detected only a few times. The CDR3 nucleotides read TGCAGTGCTAGAGAGGGCCCCAGCACAGATACGCAGTATTTT. It specifies CSAREGPSTDTQYF. This chain links TRBV20-1 with TRBJ2-3; D is ambiguous. Germline V gene data show CDR1 as DFQATT and CDR2 as SNEGSKA (reference sequence). CDR3 length: 14 amino acids. Trimming took off 0 bases at V and 0 bases at J, with 7 bases between the two ends.